This is a list of T cell receptor beta chains from one sample in a study of T cell responses to AZD1222 COVID-19 vaccine. Clones were sequenced by immunoSEQ multiplex PCR, and TCRdb holds only the in-frame ones, with some missing. The sample contains 99,000 or so clones, about nine tenths of which appear only once. The sample was peripheral blood, taken 28 days after the second dose of the MenACWY control vaccine. The receptors shown here come from an adult who received the MenACWY meningococcal vaccine as a control. Each CDR3 is given with its conserved first and last residue. D genes are given only for firm matches. A row's size may be missing; if present it is once, few, many or a size class.

TRBV10-3	NA	TRBJ1-6	NA	TGTGCCACCGGCGGCGCCAGGGACGTTTATAATTCACCCCTCCACTTT	CATGGARDVYNSPLHF
TRBV5-1	TRBD2	TRBJ2-1	NA	TGCGCCAGCAGCTCCCGGACTAGCGGGTACAATGAGCAGTTCTTC	CASSSRTSGYNEQFF
TRBV5-1	NA	TRBJ2-5	NA	TGCGCCAGCAGCTTGACCGGGGGCAGGGAGACCCAGTACTTC	CASSLTGGRETQYF
TRBV29-1	NA	TRBJ2-3	NA	TGCAGCGTTGAAGAGGGGGCGGGAGCAGATACGCAGTATTTT	CSVEEGAGADTQYF
TRBV4-3	NA	TRBJ1-5	once	TGCGCCAGCAGCCAAGATAGGAAAGCTGGGTCCCAGCATTTT	CASSQDRKAGSQHF
TRBV10-2	NA	TRBJ1-6	NA	TGCGCCAGCAGTAGGGGGGACAATTCACCCCTCCACTTT	CASSRGDNSPLHF
TRBV9	TRBD1	TRBJ2-1	once	TGTGCCAGCAGCCCGCGGACAGGCGGCTCCTACAATGAGCAGTTCTTC	CASSPRTGGSYNEQFF
TRBV7-2	TRBD1	TRBJ1-5	NA	TGTGCCAGCAGGAGACTTTTGGCCCGACAGGGGGCGAATCAGCCCCAGCATTTT	CASRRLLARQGANQPQHF
TRBV28	NA	TRBJ1-1	once	TGTGCCAGCAGGAAGACCCAAGAAGCTTTCTTT	CASRKTQEAFF
TRBV6-5	NA	TRBJ2-1	NA	TGTGCCAGCAGTTACGACCCCGAAAATGAGCAGTTCTTC	CASSYDPENEQFF
TRBV2	TRBD2	TRBJ2-1	NA	TGTGCCAGCAGGATTAGCGGGGTCTCCAATGAGCAGTTCTTC	CASRISGVSNEQFF
TRBV27	TRBD2	TRBJ2-5	once	TGTGCCAGCAGCCGGGGACTAGCGGGCCGCCAAGAGACCCAGTACTTC	CASSRGLAGRQETQYF
TRBV7-2	NA	TRBJ2-7	once	TGTGCCAGCAGTCAGGACAGCCACGAGCAGTACTTC	CASSQDSHEQYF
TRBV28	TRBD1	TRBJ2-7	NA	TGTGCCAGCAGTCTACAGGGGTTTAGGAGCTCCTACGAGCAGTACTTC	CASSLQGFRSSYEQYF
TRBV27	NA	TRBJ1-1	NA	TGTGCCAGCAGTTTAAGGGCGGGGACTGAAGCTTTCTTT	CASSLRAGTEAFF
TRBV5-4	TRBD2	TRBJ2-3	NA	TGTGCCAGCAGCCAGGGACTAGCGGGCACAGATACGCAGTATTTT	CASSQGLAGTDTQYF
TRBV23-1	NA	TRBJ1-1	few	TGCGCCAGCAGACACTCAGGGGAAACTGAAGCTTTCTTT	CASRHSGETEAFF
TRBV28	NA	TRBJ1-1	NA	TGTGCCAGCACCAGCCCTCCCCGGGGGGGGGCTGAAGCTTTCTTT	CASTSPPRGGAEAFF
TRBV5-1	NA	TRBJ1-4	few	TGCGCCAGCAGCTTGGCCGGGTCGACTAATGAAAAACTGTTTTTT	CASSLAGSTNEKLFF
TRBV7-9	NA	TRBJ1-1	few	TGTGCCAGCAGCCCTCGTTTCAGAATGGGAACTGAAGCTTTCTTT	CASSPRFRMGTEAFF
TRBV4-3	NA	TRBJ2-3	NA	TGCGCCAGCAGCCAAGGCGGCGGGACAGCAACCCCTCTTAGGGATACGCAGTATTTT	CASSQGGGTATPLRDTQYF
TRBV7-6	TRBD1	TRBJ2-7	once	TGTGCCAGCAGCTTAGCCGAGACAGGGGTTAACGAGCAGTACTTC	CASSLAETGVNEQYF
TRBV5-1	NA	TRBJ1-1	NA	TGCGCCAGCAACCCCGGACAGTTGAACACTGAAGCTTTCTTT	CASNPGQLNTEAFF
TRBV2	TRBD1	TRBJ2-7	NA	TGTGCCAGCAGCACCGGGACAGGGGACGAGCAGTACTTC	CASSTGTGDEQYF
TRBV12-2	NA	TRBJ2-7	NA	TGTGCAAGTCTCTTAGAGATTGGACTACCAGGTTCAGTTGGGTCCTACGAGCAGTACTTC	CASLLEIGLPGSVGSYEQYF
TRBV28	NA	TRBJ1-1	NA	TGTGCCAGCAGTTTTAAAGAGAACACTGAAGCTTTCTTT	CASSFKENTEAFF
TRBV11-2	NA	TRBJ2-7	NA	TGTGCCAGCAGCTTAGTGGGGGACGAGCAGTACTTC	CASSLVGDEQYF
TRBV5-1	TRBD1	TRBJ2-1	NA	TGCGCCAGCAGCTCGGGACAGGGAGGCAATGAGCAGTTCTTC	CASSSGQGGNEQFF
TRBV19	NA	TRBJ2-7	NA	TGTGCCAGTAGTAGGACGGAAGGAGAAAACGCCTACGAGCAGTACTTC	CASSRTEGENAYEQYF
TRBV7-9	NA	TRBJ1-6	NA	TGTGCCAGCAGCTTACCAGGGGACCCTAATTCACCCCTCCACTTT	CASSLPGDPNSPLHF
TRBV19	NA	TRBJ2-6	NA	TGTGCCAGTAGTACTTTTTTCAGTTCGGCTGGGGCCAACGTCCTGACTTTC	CASSTFFSSAGANVLTF
TRBV2	NA	TRBJ2-7	NA	TGTGCCAGCAGCCGGGCAGGGGAAGGCTACGAGCAGTACTTC	CASSRAGEGYEQYF
TRBV6-6	NA	TRBJ2-7	NA	TGTGCCAGCAGTTACAGGCAGGGCGGCGACGAGCAGTACTTC	CASSYRQGGDEQYF
TRBV7-9	NA	TRBJ1-3	once	TGTGCCAGCAGCTTTGGACAGAACACTGGAAACACCATATATTTT	CASSFGQNTGNTIYF
TRBV19	NA	TRBJ1-6	NA	TGTGCCAGTAGTTCACACCCCACAGGAATCAGCTCCTATAATTCACCCCTCCACTTT	CASSSHPTGISSYNSPLHF
TRBV5-5	NA	TRBJ1-2	NA	TGTGCCAGCAGCTTAACCGGGATCCCAACCGTGGGCTACACCTTC	CASSLTGIPTVGYTF